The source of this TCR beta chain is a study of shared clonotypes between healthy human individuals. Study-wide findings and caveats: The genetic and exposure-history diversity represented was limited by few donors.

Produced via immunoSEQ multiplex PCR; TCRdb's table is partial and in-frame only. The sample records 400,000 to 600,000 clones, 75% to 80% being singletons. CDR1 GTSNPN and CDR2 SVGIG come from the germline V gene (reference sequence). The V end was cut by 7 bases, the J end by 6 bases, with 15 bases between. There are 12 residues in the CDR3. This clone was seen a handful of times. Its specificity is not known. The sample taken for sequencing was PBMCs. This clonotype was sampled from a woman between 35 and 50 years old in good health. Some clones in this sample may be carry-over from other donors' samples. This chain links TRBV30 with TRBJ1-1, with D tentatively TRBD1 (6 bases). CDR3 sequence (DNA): TGTGCCTCCAACAGGGAATTGGCTGAAGCTTTCTTT. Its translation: CASNRELAEAFF.